In its sample, the clone carrying this T cell receptor beta chain was seen many times. The source of the sample is a study of T cells in Graves' hyperthyroidism and ophthalmopathy. Study-level information: Peripheral blood was obtained at initial diagnosis, preceding any treatment.

This CDR3 has 14 residues. V shed 0 bases and J shed 1 base, with 7 bases lying between them. Germline V CDR1 and CDR2: SGDLS, YYNGEE. RNA transcripts provided the source from which TCR beta CDR3 regions were amplified. TCR CDR3 regions were first amplified by RT-PCR with HTBI primers. Each CDR3 protein is one row after TCRdb ran MiXCR on the multiplex PCR reads. The sample yields some 440,000 distinct CDR3 sequences, around a sixth seen once. The V and J genes are TRBV9 and TRBJ1-2, with D unresolved. Material: blood. The clonotype originates from a woman aged 18-35 years with Graves' hyperthyroidism. CDR3 bases: TGTGCCAGCAGCGTAGGGATGGGTAACTATGGCTACACCTTC. Encoded protein: CASSVGMGNYGYTF.